Sequencing of this TCR beta chain was carried out in a study of cytomegalovirus exposure and HLA in healthy donors. Study findings and constraints: The study carried out a later analysis of TCR beta sequences. It associated 15,000 to 20,000 of them with specific HLA alleles at a false discovery rate of 0.05. Upon later analysis, HLA-associated TCR beta chains proved more clonally expanded than other, equally common chains. Investigators reported 164 TCR beta chains as tied to cytomegalovirus.

The PCR ran on 60 Vbeta and 13 Jbeta primers. Clones were sequenced by immunoSEQ multiplex PCR, and TCRdb holds only the in-frame ones, with some missing. The sample holds some 36,000 clones; roughly three quarters are singletons and the top ten take 6.5%. This clone occurred a few times. Its antigen is currently unknown. This CDR3 spans 14 amino acids. Deletions cut 7 bases from V and 1 base from J, with 11 bases between. From germline, CDR1 is SEHNR and CDR2 FQNEAQ (reference sequence). The sample comprised PBMCs. The TCR originated in a man aged 25-45 years in good health and CMV-seronegative. The chain joins TRBV7-9 to TRBJ1-5; TRBD1 might be the D (6 bases). The CDR3 protein is CASNRAESNQPQHF. CDR3 sequence (DNA): TGTGCCAGCAACAGGGCGGAAAGCAATCAGCCCCAGCATTTT.